This T cell receptor beta chain was sequenced in a study of blood T cells in healthy people across ages. Concerning this clonotype itself: Its antigen is not identified.

V was pared by 7 bases and J by 6 bases, with 9 bases of the junction left unmatched. Germline CDR1 MDHEN, CDR2 SYDVKM. The CDR3 extends over 14 amino acids. Combining a sample-barcoded 5' primer with a J-beta primer mix, a second PCR ran for roughly 7 to 11 cycles. Using its own MiXCR run on the 5' RACE reads, TCRdb lists one record per CDR3 protein. Of about 780,000 distinct CDR3 sequences listed, about 26% are singletons. Study-wide results and caveats: Among T cells, TCR beta diversity per million cells dropped roughly linearly as age rose.

The sample was also reused in another study, on T cells of mothers and their children. This second report adds: A few healthy Caucasian mothers and their six children were the donors. Thymic selection molds TCR recombination output in much the same way for related pairs as for unrelated pairs.

The rearrangement links TRBV28 to TRBJ1-2; TRBD1 matches at 9 bases. The sequenced material came from blood. The clonotype originates from a boy aged 10-17 years in good health. For the CDR3, the DNA is TGTGCCAGCACCTCGGGTACAGGGGGCGATGGCTACACCTTC. It yields the protein CASTSGTGGDGYTF.